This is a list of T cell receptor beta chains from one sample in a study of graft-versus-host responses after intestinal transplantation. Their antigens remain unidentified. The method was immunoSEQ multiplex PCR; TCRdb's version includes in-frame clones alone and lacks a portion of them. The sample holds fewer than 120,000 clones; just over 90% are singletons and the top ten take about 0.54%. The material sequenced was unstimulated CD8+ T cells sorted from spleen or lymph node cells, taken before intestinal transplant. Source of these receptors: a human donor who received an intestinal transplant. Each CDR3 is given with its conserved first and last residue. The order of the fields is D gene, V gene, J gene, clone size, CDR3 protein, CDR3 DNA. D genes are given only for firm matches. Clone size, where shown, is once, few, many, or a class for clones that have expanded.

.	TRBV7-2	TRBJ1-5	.	CASSLLGGENQPQHF	TGTGCCAGCAGCCTATTGGGGGGGGAGAATCAGCCCCAGCATTTT
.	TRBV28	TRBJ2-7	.	CASSYTGALDEQYF	TGTGCCAGCAGCTACACTGGAGCACTCGACGAGCAGTACTTC
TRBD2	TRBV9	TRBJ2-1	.	CASSISIGPAGGPGEQFF	TGTGCCAGCAGCATTTCCATTGGCCCAGCGGGAGGGCCAGGGGAGCAGTTCTTC
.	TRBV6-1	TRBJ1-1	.	CASLVGTEAFF	TGTGCCAGCCTTGTGGGGACTGAAGCTTTCTTT
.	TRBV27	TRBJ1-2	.	CATALTANYGYTF	TGTGCCACCGCCCTCACCGCTAACTATGGCTACACCTTC
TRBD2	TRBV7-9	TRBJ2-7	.	CASSSGLALGEQYF	TGTGCCAGCAGCTCCGGACTAGCTCTGGGCGAGCAGTACTTC
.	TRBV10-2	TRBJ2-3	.	CASSEEAKYTDTQYF	TGCGCCAGCAGTGAAGAGGCTAAATACACAGATACGCAGTATTTT
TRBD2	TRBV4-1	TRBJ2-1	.	CASSPSGSSYNEQFF	TGCGCCAGCAGCCCGAGCGGGAGCTCCTACAATGAGCAGTTCTTC
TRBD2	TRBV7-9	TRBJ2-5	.	CASSPPLAGVGETQYF	TGTGCCAGCAGCCCACCACTAGCGGGAGTGGGCGAGACCCAGTACTTC
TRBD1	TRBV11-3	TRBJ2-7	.	CASSLSAGGEQYF	TGTGCCAGCAGCTTATCAGCAGGGGGCGAGCAGTACTTC
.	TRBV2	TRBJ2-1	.	CARDGLEQFF	TGTGCCAGGGACGGACTGGAGCAGTTCTTC
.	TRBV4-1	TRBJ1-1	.	CASSQEDRRTEAFF	TGCGCCAGCAGCCAAGAAGACAGGCGCACTGAAGCTTTCTTT
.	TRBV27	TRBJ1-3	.	CASSLGVSSGNTIYF	TGTGCCAGCAGCTTGGGGGTGAGCTCTGGAAACACCATATATTTT
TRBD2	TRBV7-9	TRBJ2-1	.	CASSSGTSGSRQFF	TGTGCCAGCAGCTCCGGGACTAGCGGGAGTCGGCAGTTCTTC
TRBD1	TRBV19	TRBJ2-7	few	CASSSTGTLGQYF	TGTGCCAGTAGTTCGACAGGGACGCTGGGGCAGTACTTC
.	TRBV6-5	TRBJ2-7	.	CASSYRVGYEQYF	TGTGCCAGCAGTTACAGGGTCGGCTACGAGCAGTACTTC
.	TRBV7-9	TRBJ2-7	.	CASSQEDSYEQYF	TGTGCCAGCAGCCAGGAGGACTCCTACGAGCAGTACTTC
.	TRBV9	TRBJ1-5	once	CASSAGQWNQPQHF	TGTGCCAGCAGCGCCGGACAGTGGAATCAGCCCCAGCATTTT
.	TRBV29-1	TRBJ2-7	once	CSVTKPGGMDEQYF	TGCAGCGTCACAAAGCCTGGGGGCATGGACGAGCAGTACTTC
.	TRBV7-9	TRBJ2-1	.	CASSLVPGEGYNEQFF	TGTGCCAGCAGCTTAGTCCCGGGAGAGGGGTACAATGAGCAGTTCTTC
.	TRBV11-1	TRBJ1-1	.	CASSAERGGWTEAFF	TGTGCCAGCAGCGCAGAGAGGGGAGGTTGGACTGAAGCTTTCTTT
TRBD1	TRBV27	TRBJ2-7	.	CASSPGQVSYEQYF	TGTGCCAGCAGCCCCGGACAGGTGTCGTACGAGCAGTACTTC
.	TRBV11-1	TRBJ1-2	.	CASSSGFNYGYTF	TGTGCCAGCAGCTCGGGTTTCAACTATGGCTACACCTTC
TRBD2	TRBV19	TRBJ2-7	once	CASSVALAGSYEQYF	TGTGCCAGTAGTGTGGCGCTAGCGGGCTCCTACGAGCAGTACTTC
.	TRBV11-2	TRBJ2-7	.	CASSLDYRMTYEQYF	TGTGCCAGCAGCTTAGACTACAGGATGACCTACGAGCAGTACTTC
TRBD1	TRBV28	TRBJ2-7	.	CASSFRRMPGGLSYEQYF	TGTGCCAGCAGTTTCCGCCGGATGCCAGGGGGCCTCTCCTACGAGCAGTACTTC
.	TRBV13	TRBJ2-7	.	CASSSIMDSHPSYEQYF	TGTGCCAGCAGCTCGATAATGGACAGCCACCCTTCCTACGAGCAGTACTTC
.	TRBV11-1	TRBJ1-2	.	CASSLVTMDGYTF	TGTGCCAGCAGCTTAGTTACCATGGATGGCTACACCTTC
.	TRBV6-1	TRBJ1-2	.	CASSEGGDNGYTF	TGTGCCAGCAGTGAGGGAGGGGATAACGGCTACACCTTC
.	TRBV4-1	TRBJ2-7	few	CASSSGSAYEQYF	TGCGCCAGCAGCTCGGGATCCGCCTACGAGCAGTACTTC
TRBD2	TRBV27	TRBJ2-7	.	CASRWTSGYEQYF	TGTGCCAGCAGGTGGACTAGCGGCTACGAGCAGTACTTC
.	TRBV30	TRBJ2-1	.	CAWGLNNEQFF	TGTGCCTGGGGACTTAATAATGAGCAGTTCTTC
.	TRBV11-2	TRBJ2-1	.	CATPWRDSYNEQFF	TGTGCCACCCCCTGGAGGGACTCCTACAATGAGCAGTTCTTC
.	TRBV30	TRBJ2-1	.	CAWRWSSNEQFF	TGTGCCTGGAGATGGAGTTCCAATGAGCAGTTCTTC
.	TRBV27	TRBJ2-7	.	CASSLTGSYEQYF	TGTGCCAGCAGTTTAACAGGGTCCTACGAGCAGTACTTC
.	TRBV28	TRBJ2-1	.	CASSSPVSGSRRDEQFF	TGTGCCAGCAGTTCCCCTGTAAGCGGGTCCCGACGGGATGAGCAGTTCTTC
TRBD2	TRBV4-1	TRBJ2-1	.	CASSQDSGTSGNEQFF	TGCGCCAGCAGCCAGGATTCCGGGACTAGTGGAAATGAGCAGTTCTTC
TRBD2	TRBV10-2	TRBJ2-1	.	CASNSLAGVLNEQFF	TGCGCCAGCAACTCACTAGCGGGAGTTTTGAATGAGCAGTTCTTC
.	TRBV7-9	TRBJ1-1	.	CASSLLIEWRAFF	TGTGCCAGCAGCTTATTAATCGAGTGGCGAGCTTTCTTT
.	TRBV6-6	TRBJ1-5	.	CASSGEKGRRDQPQHF	TGTGCCAGCAGCGGGGAGAAGGGGCGCCGGGATCAGCCCCAGCATTTT